This paragraph reports one T cell receptor beta chain. Its antigen is not identified. This specimen comes from a study of T cells in Graves' hyperthyroidism and ophthalmopathy. Amplified regions were TCR beta CDR3 sequences from RNA transcripts. Initially, a first-round RT-PCR of the TCR CDR3 employed the HTBI primer set. MiXCR, run by TCRdb on the multiplex PCR reads, gives a single entry per CDR3 protein. The sample shows under 350,000 distinct CDR3 sequences, 15% to 20% of them seen only once. Clinicians diagnosed patients from clinical symptoms, serum thyroxine and TRAb, thyroid ultrasound and orbital computed tomography. Study-wide results and limits: Within blood appeared most thyroid clonotypes that had expanded above 0.001.

The origin of this receptor is a woman in her fifties or sixties with Graves' hyperthyroidism. Sequencing was performed on blood.

The CDR3 region has the DNA TGCGCCAGCAGCTCGGACAGCGTTAGCTCTGGGGCCAACGTCCTGACTTTC. Protein: CASSSDSVSSGANVLTF. The chain carries TRBV5-1 and TRBJ2-6, with TRBD1 as a possible D gene (6 bases). V was clipped by 3 bases and J by 0 bases, with 13 bases between them. Germline V gene data show CDR1 as SGHRS and CDR2 as YFSETQ. The CDR3 contains 17 residues.